This TCR beta chain was sequenced during a study of vaccination and CD4 T cells after COVID-19. Time point reported: late sampling 161 to 241 days after vaccination in three convalescent patients. Regarding treatment: roughly 10-day PBMC culture with coronavirus spike peptide pools or control peptides (ViraFEST assay). Sequencing of DNA taken from cultured CD4+ T cells relied on the Oncomine TCR Beta short-read assay. TCRdb reprocessed the PCR reads with MiXCR, giving one entry per CDR3 protein. The repertoire consists of some 17,000 distinct CDR3 sequences, with about 48% occurring once and the leading ten covering under 15%. A few counts support this clonotype. Its antigen is still unknown. Source: CD4+ T cells from blood, cultured in vitro, taken about 7 months after SARS-CoV-2 vaccination. The source is a human donor who had recovered from COVID-19.

For the CDR3, the DNA is TGCAGTGCTCTTTACCGGGGCACTGAAGCTTTCTTT. Its protein product is CSALYRGTEAFF. This chain uses TRBV20-1 with TRBJ1-1; D unclear. The germline V gene encodes CDR1 DFQATT and CDR2 SNEGSKA (reference sequence). V was trimmed by 5 bases and J by 4 bases, leaving 11 bases between them. This CDR3 is built from 12 residues.